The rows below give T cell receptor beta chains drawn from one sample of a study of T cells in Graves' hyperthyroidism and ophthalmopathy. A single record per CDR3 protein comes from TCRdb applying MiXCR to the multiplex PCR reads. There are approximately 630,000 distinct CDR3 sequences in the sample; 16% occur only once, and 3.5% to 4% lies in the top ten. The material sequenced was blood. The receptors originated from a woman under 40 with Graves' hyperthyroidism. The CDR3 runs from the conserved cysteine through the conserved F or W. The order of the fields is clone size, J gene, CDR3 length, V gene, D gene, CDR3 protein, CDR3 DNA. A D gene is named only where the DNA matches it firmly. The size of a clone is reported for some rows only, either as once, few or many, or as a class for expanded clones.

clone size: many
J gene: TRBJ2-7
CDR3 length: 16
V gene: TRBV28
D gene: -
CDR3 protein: CASRSPRGGQTYEQYF
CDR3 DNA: TGTGCCAGCAGGTCACCCCGGGGGGGACAGACATACGAGCAGTACTTC

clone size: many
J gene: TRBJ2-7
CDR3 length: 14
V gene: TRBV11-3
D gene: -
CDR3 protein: CASSLLRTSYEQYF
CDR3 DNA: TGTGCCAGCAGCTTATTAAGAACATCCTACGAGCAGTACTTC

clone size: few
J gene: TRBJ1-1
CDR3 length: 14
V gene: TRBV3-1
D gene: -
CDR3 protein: CASTRDRMYTEAFF
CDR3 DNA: TGTGCCAGCACCAGGGATCGTATGTACACTGAAGCTTTCTTT

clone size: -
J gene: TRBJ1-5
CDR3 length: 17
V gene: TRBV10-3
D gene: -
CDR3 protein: CAISRGGGINSNQPQHF
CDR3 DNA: TGTGCCATCAGTCGCGGCGGGGGAATAAATAGCAATCAGCCCCAGCATTTT

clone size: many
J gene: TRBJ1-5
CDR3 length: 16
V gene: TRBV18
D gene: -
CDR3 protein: CASSPGMGGRNQPQHF
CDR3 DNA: TGTGCCAGCTCACCTGGGATGGGAGGACGCAATCAGCCCCAGCATTTT

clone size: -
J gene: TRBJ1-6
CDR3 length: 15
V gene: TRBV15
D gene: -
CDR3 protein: CATSRDSWTQEPLHF
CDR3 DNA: TGTGCCACCAGCAGAGATAGTTGGACCCAGGAGCCCCTCCACTTT

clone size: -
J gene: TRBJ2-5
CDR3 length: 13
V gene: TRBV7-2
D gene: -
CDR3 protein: CASSPSNIETQYF
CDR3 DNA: TGTGCCAGCAGTCCTAGTAATATAGAGACCCAGTACTTC

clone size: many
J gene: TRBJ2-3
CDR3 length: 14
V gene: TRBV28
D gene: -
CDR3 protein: CASSGRGARDTQYF
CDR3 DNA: TGTGCCAGCAGTGGCCGTGGGGCTAGGGATACGCAGTATTTT

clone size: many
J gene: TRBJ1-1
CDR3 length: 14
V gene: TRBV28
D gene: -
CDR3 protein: CASSFGISNTEAFF
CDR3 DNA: TGTGCCAGCAGTTTTGGAATATCGAACACTGAAGCTTTCTTT

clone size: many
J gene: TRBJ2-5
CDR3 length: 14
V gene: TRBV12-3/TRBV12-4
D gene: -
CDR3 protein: CASIPAGPAETQYF
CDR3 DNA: TGTGCCAGCATTCCCGCGGGGCCAGCGGAGACCCAGTACTTC

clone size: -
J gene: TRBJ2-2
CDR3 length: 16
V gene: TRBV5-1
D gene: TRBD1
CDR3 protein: CASTPQGAPNTGELFF
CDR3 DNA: TGCGCCAGCACCCCCCAGGGGGCACCGAACACCGGGGAGCTGTTTTTT

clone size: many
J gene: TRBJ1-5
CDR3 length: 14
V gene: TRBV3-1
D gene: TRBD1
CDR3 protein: CASSQNLTGAQQHF
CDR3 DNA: TGTGCCAGCAGCCAAAACCTGACAGGGGCCCAACAGCATTTT

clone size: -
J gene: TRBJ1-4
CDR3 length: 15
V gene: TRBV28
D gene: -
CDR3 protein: CASSTGTTPNEKLFF
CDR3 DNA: TGTGCCAGCAGTACCGGGACAACCCCGAATGAAAAACTGTTTTTT

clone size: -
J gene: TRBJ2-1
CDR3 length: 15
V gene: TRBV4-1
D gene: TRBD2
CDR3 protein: CASSPQGLAYNEQFF
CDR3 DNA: TGCGCCAGCAGCCCTCAGGGACTAGCATACAATGAGCAGTTCTTC

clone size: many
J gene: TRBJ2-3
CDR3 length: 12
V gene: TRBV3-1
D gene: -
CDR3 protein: CATGWGTDTQYF
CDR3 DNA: TGTGCCACGGGTTGGGGTACAGATACGCAGTATTTT

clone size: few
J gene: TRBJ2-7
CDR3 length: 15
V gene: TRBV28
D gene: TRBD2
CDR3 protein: CASSPRTSGRIGQYF
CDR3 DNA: TGTGCCAGCAGTCCCCGGACTAGCGGGAGGATTGGGCAGTACTTC

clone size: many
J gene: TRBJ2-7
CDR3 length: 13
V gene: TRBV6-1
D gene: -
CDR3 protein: CAAASDYSYEQYF
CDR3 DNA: TGTGCCGCGGCTAGCGACTATTCCTACGAGCAGTACTTC

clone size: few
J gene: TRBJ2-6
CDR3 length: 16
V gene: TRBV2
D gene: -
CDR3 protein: CATVTGYSSGANVLTF
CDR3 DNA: TGTGCCACCGTAACAGGGTACTCATCTGGGGCCAACGTCCTGACTTTC

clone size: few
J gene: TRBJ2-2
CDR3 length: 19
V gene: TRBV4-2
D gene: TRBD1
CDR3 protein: CASSQDQGTGVKRTGELFF
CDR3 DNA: TGTGCCAGCAGCCAAGATCAAGGGACAGGGGTTAAGCGGACCGGGGAGCTGTTTTTT

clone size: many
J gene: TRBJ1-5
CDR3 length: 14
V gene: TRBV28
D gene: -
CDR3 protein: CASSSYRGNQPQHF
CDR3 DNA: TGTGCCAGCAGTTCCTACAGGGGCAATCAGCCCCAGCATTTT

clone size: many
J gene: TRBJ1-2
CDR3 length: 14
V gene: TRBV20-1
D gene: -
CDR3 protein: CSARTGQGGYGYTF
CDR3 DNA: TGCAGTGCTAGAACGGGGCAGGGAGGATATGGCTACACCTTC

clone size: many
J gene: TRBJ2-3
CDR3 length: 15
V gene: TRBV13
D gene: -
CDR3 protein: CASSPRRWSTDTQYF
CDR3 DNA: TGTGCCAGCAGCCCCCGGCGTTGGAGCACAGATACGCAGTATTTT

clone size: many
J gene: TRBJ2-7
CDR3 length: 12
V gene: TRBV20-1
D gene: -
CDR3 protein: CSARVGGYEQYF
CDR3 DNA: TGCAGTGCTAGAGTGGGCGGCTACGAGCAGTACTTC

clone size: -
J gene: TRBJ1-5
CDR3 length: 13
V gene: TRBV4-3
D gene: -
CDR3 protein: CASSQTGYQPQHF
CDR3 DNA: TGCGCCAGCAGCCAAACCGGGTATCAGCCCCAGCATTTT

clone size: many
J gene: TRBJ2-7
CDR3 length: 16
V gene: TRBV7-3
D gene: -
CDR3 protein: CASSPQGGGSSYEQYF
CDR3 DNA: TGTGCCAGCAGCCCCCAGGGGGGGGGAAGCTCCTACGAGCAGTACTTC

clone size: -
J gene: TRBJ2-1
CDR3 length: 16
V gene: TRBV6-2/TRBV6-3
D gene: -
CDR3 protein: CASSYRRVPPRDEQFF
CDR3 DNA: TGTGCCAGCAGTTACAGGCGGGTCCCCCCTAGAGATGAGCAGTTCTTC

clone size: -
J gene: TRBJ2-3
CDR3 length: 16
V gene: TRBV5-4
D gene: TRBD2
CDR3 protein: CASSLVASGSKDTQYF
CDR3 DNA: TGTGCCAGCAGCTTGGTGGCTAGCGGGAGTAAGGATACGCAGTATTTT

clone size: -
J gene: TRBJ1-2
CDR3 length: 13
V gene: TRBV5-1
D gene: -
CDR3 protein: CASSLEAGDGYTF
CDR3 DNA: TGCGCCAGCAGCTTGGAGGCAGGGGATGGCTACACCTTC

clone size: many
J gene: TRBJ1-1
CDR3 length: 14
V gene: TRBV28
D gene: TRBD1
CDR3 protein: CASRLDRTNTEAFF
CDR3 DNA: TGTGCCAGCAGATTGGACAGGACGAACACTGAAGCTTTCTTT

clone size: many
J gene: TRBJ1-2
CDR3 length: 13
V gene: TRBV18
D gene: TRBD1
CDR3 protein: CASSPTGGDGYTF
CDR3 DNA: TGTGCCAGCTCACCTACAGGGGGCGATGGCTACACCTTC

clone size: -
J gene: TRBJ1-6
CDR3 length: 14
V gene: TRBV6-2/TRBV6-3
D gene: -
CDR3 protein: CASSYSRDYSPLHF
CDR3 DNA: TGTGCCAGCAGTTACAGCAGGGATTATTCACCCCTCCACTTT

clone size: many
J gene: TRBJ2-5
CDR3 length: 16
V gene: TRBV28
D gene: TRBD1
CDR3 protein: CASSLAGQGIQETQYF
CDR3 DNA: TGTGCCAGCAGTTTAGCGGGACAGGGAATACAAGAGACCCAGTACTTC

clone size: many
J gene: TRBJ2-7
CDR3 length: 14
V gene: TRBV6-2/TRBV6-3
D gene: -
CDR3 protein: CASSYPGRPYEQYF
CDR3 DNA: TGTGCCAGCAGTTACCCGGGCCGACCCTACGAGCAGTACTTC

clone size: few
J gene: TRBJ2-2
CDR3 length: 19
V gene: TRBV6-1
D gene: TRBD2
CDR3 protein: CASTSLASGNPSNTGELFF
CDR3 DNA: TGTGCCAGCACCTCTTTGGCTAGCGGGAACCCGTCGAACACCGGGGAGCTGTTTTTT

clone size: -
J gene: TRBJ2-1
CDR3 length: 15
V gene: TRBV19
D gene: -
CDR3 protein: CASSIGGSISGEQFF
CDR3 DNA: TGTGCCAGTAGTATAGGGGGGAGTATTTCAGGTGAGCAGTTCTTC

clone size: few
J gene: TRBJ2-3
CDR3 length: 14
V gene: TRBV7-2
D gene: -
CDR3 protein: CACTGGGYTDTQYF
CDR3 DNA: TGTGCCTGCACAGGGGGGGGGTACACAGATACGCAGTATTTT

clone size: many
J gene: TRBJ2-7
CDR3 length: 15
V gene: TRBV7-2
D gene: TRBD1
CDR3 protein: CASTIAGNRGLEQYF
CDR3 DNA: TGTGCCAGCACCATAGCTGGGAACAGGGGGCTCGAGCAGTACTTC

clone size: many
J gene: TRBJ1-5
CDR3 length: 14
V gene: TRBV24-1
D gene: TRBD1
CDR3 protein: CATRESGGGQPQHF
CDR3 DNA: TGTGCCACCAGGGAGTCAGGGGGCGGACAGCCCCAGCATTTT

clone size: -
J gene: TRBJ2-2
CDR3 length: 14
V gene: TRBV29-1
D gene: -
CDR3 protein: CSAKRDSLTGELFF
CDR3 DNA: TGCAGCGCTAAGCGGGACAGCCTAACCGGGGAGCTGTTTTTT

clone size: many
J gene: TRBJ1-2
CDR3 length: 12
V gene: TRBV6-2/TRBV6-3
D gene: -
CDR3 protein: CASSYGYYGYTF
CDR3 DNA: TGTGCCAGCAGTTACGGATACTATGGCTACACCTTC

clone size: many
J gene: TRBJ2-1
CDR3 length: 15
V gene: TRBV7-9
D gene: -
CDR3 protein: CASSGSGYSYNEQFF
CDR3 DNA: TGTGCCAGCAGCGGAAGCGGTTACTCCTACAATGAGCAGTTCTTC

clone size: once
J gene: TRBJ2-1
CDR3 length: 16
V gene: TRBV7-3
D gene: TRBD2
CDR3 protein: CASSLGLAGVINEQFF
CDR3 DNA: TGTGCCAGCAGCTTAGGGCTAGCGGGAGTGATAAATGAGCAGTTCTTC

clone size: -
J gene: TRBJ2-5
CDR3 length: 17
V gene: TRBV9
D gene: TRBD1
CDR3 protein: CASSVDPRTGSQETQYF
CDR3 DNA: TGTGCCAGCAGCGTAGATCCGAGGACAGGGTCACAAGAGACCCAGTACTTC

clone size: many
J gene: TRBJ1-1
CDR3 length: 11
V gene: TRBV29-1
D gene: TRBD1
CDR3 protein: CSGGDSSEAFF
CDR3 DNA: TGCAGCGGCGGGGACAGCTCTGAAGCTTTCTTT

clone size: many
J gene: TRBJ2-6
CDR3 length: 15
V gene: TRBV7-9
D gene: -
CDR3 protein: CASPRDWSWANVLTF
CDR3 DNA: TGTGCCAGCCCGCGGGATTGGTCCTGGGCCAACGTCCTGACTTTC

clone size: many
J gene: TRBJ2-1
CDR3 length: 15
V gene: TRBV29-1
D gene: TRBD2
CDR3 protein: CSVESSGSSYNEQFF
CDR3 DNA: TGCAGCGTCGAATCTAGCGGGAGCTCCTACAATGAGCAGTTCTTC

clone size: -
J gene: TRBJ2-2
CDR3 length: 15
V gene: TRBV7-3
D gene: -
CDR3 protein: CASSPKGLLTGELFF
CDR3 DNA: TGTGCCAGCAGCCCGAAAGGACTCCTCACCGGGGAGCTGTTTTTT

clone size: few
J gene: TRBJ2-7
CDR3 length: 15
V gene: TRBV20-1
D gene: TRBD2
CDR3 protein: CSAPSRLAGAVEQYF
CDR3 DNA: TGCAGTGCTCCATCCCGACTAGCGGGAGCTGTCGAGCAGTACTTC

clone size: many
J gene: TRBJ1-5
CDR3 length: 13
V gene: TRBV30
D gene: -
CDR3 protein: CAWSMQGNQPQHF
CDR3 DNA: TGTGCCTGGAGTATGCAGGGCAATCAGCCCCAGCATTTT

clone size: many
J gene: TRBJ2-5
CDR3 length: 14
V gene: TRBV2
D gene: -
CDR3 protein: CASSALTSLETQYF
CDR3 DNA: TGTGCCAGCAGTGCTCTCACCTCCCTAGAGACCCAGTACTTC

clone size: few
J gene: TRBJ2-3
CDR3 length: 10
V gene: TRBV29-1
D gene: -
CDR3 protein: CSVSTDTQYF
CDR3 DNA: TGCAGCGTTTCAACAGATACGCAGTATTTT

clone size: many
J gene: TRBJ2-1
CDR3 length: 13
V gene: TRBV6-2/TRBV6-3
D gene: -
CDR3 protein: CATHRGADNEQFF
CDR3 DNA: TGTGCCACCCACCGTGGGGCGGACAATGAGCAGTTCTTC

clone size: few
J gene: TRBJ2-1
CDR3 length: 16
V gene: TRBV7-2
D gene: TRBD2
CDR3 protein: CASSLGSGSSYNERFF
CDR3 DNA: TGTGCCAGCAGCTTAGGTAGCGGGAGCTCCTACAATGAGCGGTTCTTC